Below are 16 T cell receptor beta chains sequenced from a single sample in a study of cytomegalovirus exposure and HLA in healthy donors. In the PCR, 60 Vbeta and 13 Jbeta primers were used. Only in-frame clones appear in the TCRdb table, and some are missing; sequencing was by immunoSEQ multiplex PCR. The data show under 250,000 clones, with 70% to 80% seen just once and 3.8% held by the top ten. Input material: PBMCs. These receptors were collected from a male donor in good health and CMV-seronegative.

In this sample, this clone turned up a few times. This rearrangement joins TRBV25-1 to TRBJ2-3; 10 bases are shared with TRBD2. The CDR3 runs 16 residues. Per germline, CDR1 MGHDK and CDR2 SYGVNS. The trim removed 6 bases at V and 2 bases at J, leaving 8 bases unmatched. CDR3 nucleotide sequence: TGTGCCAGCAGCGTTAATAGCGGGGGGTTCACAGATACGCAGTATTTT. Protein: CASSVNSGGFTDTQYF. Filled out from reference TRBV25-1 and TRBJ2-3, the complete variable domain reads EADIYQTPRYLVIGTGKKITLECSQTMGHDKMYWYQQDPGMELHLIHYSYGVNSTEKGDLSSESTVSRIRTEHFPLTLESARPSHTSQYLCASSVNSGGFTDTQYFGPGTRLTVL.

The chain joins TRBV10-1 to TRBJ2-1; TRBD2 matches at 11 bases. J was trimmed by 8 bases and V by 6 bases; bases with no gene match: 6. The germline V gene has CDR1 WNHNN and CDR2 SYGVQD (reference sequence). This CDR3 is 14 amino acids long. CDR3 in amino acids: CASSKLAGADEQFF. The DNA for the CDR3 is TGCGCCAGCAGCAAACTAGCGGGAGCCGATGAGCAGTTCTTC.

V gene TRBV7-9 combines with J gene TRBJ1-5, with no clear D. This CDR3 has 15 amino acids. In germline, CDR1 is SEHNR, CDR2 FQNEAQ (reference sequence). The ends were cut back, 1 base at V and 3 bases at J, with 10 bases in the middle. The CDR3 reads CASSLGSTANQPQHF. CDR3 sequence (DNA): TGTGCCAGCAGCTTAGGATCCACAGCCAATCAGCCCCAGCATTTT.

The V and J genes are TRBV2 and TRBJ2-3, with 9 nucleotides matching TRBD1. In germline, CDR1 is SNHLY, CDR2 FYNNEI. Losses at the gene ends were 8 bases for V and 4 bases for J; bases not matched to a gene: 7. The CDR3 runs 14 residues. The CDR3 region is CASSRDRVSDTQYF. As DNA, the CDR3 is TGTGCCAGCTCTAGGGACAGGGTTTCAGATACGCAGTATTTT.

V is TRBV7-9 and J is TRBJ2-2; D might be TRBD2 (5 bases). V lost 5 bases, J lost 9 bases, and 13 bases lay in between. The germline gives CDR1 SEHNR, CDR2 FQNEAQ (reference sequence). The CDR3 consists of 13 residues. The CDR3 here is CASSLGGTWELFF. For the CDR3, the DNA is TGTGCCAGCAGCCTAGGAGGAACATGGGAGCTGTTTTTT.

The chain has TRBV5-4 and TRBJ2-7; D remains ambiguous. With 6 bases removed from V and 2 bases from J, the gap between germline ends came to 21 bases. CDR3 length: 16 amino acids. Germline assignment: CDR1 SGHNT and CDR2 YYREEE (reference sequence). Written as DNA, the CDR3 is TGTGCCAGCAACTCATACGGCAGCGCCAGTCCCTACGAGCAGTACTTC. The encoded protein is CASNSYGSASPYEQYF.

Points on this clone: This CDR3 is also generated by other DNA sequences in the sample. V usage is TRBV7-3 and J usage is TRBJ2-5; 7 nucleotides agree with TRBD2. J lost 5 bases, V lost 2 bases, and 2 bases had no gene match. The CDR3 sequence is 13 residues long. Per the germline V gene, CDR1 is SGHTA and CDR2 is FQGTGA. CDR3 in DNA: TGTGCCAGCAGCTTACGGCGGGGGGAGACCCAGTACTTC. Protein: CASSLRRGETQYF.

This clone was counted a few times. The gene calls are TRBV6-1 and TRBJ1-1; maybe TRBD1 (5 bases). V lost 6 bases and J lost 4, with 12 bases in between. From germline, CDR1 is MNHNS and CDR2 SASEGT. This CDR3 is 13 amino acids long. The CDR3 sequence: CASSPGWGTEAFF. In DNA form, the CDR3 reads TGTGCCAGCAGCCCAGGGTGGGGCACTGAAGCTTTCTTT.

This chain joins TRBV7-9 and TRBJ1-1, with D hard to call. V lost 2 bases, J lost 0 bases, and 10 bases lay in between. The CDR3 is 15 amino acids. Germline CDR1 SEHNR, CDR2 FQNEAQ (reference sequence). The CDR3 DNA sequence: TGTGCCAGCAGCTTATCCTCCGGGATGAACACTGAAGCTTTCTTT. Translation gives CASSLSSGMNTEAFF.

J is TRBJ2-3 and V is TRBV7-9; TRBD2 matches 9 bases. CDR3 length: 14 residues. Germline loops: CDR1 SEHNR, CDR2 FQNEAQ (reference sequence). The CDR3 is CSGRASGVTDTQYF. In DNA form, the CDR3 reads TGTTCCGGGAGGGCTAGCGGGGTCACAGATACGCAGTATTTT.

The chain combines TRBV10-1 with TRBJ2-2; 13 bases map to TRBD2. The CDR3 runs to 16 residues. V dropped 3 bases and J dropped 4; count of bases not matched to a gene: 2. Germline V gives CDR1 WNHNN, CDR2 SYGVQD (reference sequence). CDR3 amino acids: CASSETSGGGTGELFF. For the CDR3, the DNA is TGCGCCAGCAGTGAAACTAGCGGGGGGGGCACCGGGGAGCTGTTTTTT.

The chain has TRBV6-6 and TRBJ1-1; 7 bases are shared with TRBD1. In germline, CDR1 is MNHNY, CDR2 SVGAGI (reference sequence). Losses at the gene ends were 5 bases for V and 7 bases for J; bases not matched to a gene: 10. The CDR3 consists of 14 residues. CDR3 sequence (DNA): TGTGCCAGCAGTCCCCATTTACAGGGGTTTGAAGCTTTCTTT. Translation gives CASSPHLQGFEAFF.

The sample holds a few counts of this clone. CDR3: CASSEQGTSTDTQYF. For the CDR3, the DNA is TGTGCCAGCAGTGAACAGGGTACTAGCACAGATACGCAGTATTTT. The J gene is TRBJ2-3, the V gene TRBV6-1, with a possible D match to TRBD1 (5 bases). Germline V lookup: CDR1 MNHNS, CDR2 SASEGT. V was cut by 2 bases and J by 0 bases, with 9 bases left in between. CDR3 length equals 15 residues.

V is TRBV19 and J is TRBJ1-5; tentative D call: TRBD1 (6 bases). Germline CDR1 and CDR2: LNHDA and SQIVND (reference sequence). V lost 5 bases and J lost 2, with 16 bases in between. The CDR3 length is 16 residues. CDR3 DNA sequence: TGTGCCAGTAGTCCAGGGGCGGGAGGAGGCAATCAGCCCCAGCATTTT. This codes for CASSPGAGGGNQPQHF.

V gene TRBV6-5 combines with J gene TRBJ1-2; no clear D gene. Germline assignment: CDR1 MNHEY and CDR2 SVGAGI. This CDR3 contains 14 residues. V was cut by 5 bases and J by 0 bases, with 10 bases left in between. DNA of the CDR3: TGTGCCAGCAGTCAACGCACAGCTAACTATGGCTACACCTTC. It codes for CASSQRTANYGYTF.

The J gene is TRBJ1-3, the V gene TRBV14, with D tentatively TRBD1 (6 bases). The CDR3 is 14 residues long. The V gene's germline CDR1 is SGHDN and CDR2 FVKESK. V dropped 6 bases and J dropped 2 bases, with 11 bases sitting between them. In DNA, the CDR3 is TGTGCCAGCAGGCCCTCAGGGGCTGGAAACACCATATATTTT. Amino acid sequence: CASRPSGAGNTIYF.